This T cell receptor beta chain stems from a study of blood T cell repertoires in COVID-19. V was trimmed by 5 bases and J by 1 base, leaving 9 bases between them. This CDR3 is 15 amino acids long. Per germline, CDR1 SEHNR and CDR2 FQNEAQ (reference sequence). Assay used: immunoSEQ multiplex PCR; TCRdb lists only in-frame clones, some missing. The data show about 230,000 clones, roughly 85% seen once. The sequence was obtained from a man aged 30 to 39 who had recovered from COVID-19. Sequenced: PBMCs or T cells enriched from blood (not recorded which). This rearrangement joins TRBV7-9 to TRBJ2-6; possibly TRBD2 for D (5 bases). The CDR3 DNA reads as TGTGCCAGCAGCCCGGGGTATTCTGGGGCCAACGTCCTGACTTTC. It encodes CASSPGYSGANVLTF.